This T cell receptor beta chain was found in a study of HIV-infected patients and healthy controls. The wider study: The CD4:CD8 ratio increased slightly in early therapy, but CD8 counts showed no consistent change. Study-wide findings and caveats: HIV-infected patients shared fewer CDR3 sequences between individuals than healthy controls.

The J segment lost 4 bases and the V segment lost 0 bases, leaving 8 bases of the junction unmatched. The CDR3 is 16 residues long. Germline V gene sequence: CDR1 DFQATT, CDR2 SNEGSKA (reference sequence). About 480 ng RNA was reverse transcribed with alpha and beta constant-region primers. Using multiplexing indices, alpha and beta chain libraries were generated apart by chain-specific third strand synthesis. The cDNA received a 5' RACE adapter containing a random hexamer plus an SP2 sequencing primer site. Each molecule carried a 12-nucleotide identifier made of two joined random hexamers added before amplification. Each CDR3 protein is one row after TCRdb ran MiXCR on the 5' RACE reads. The repertoire consists of 4,500 to 7,000 distinct CDR3 sequences, with 10% to 13% occurring once and the leading ten covering over 10%. The repertoire came from unfractionated whole blood and reflected all unsorted peripheral T cells.

This clonotype qualifies as medium-sized. The antigen is not known. Sequences were derived from blood, sampled before antiretroviral therapy. This chain uses TRBV20-1 with TRBJ2-7, with 11 bases lining up with TRBD1. This clonotype was obtained from an adult with HIV infection. CDR3 sequence reads: CSARDPRTGGFYEQYF. In nucleotides, the CDR3 is TGCAGTGCTAGAGATCCTAGGACAGGGGGCTTTTACGAGCAGTACTTC.